A selection of T cell receptor beta chains follows, all from one sample in a study of read filtering for tumor transcriptome and immune sequencing. TCRdb reprocessed the reads with MiXCR, giving one entry per CDR3 protein. The sample yields approximately 40,000 distinct CDR3 sequences, roughly 13% seen once. Specimen: a population of CD138-negative cells sorted from bone marrow. Receptor source: a donor at least 40 years old with multiple myeloma. Both conserved end residues are part of each CDR3. The D gene is left open where the match is weak. Expanded clones get a size class; other rows say once, few or many, or leave the size out.

V gene: TRBV11-1
D gene: -
J gene: TRBJ2-5
clone size: -
CDR3 DNA: TGCGCCAGCAGCTTTTGGCCGGGAGAGACCCAGTACTTC
CDR3 protein: CASSFWPGETQYF

V gene: TRBV5-4
D gene: -
J gene: TRBJ2-1
clone size: many
CDR3 DNA: TGTGCCAGCACAAAGCCGGGATCCTACAATGAGCAGTTCTTC
CDR3 protein: CASTKPGSYNEQFF

V gene: TRBV24-1
D gene: TRBD2
J gene: TRBJ2-1
clone size: few
CDR3 DNA: TGTGCCACCAGTGATCCCAGCGGGAGCTCCTACAATGAGCAGTTCTTC
CDR3 protein: CATSDPSGSSYNEQFF

V gene: TRBV29-1
D gene: -
J gene: TRBJ2-3
clone size: few
CDR3 DNA: TGCAGCGCCCGGAGAGGGATCGGGCTAGATACGCAGTATTTT
CDR3 protein: CSARRGIGLDTQYF

V gene: TRBV20-1
D gene: TRBD2
J gene: TRBJ2-7
clone size: -
CDR3 DNA: TGCAGTGCTAGAAATACTCGCGGGAGCGGCTACGAGCAGTACTTC
CDR3 protein: CSARNTRGSGYEQYF

V gene: TRBV4-2
D gene: -
J gene: TRBJ2-3
clone size: many
CDR3 DNA: TGTGCCAGCAGCCAAGCACCCCGGCAGGTAGGAGATACGCAGTATTTT
CDR3 protein: CASSQAPRQVGDTQYF

V gene: TRBV29-1
D gene: -
J gene: TRBJ2-5
clone size: many
CDR3 DNA: TGCAGCGCATCCCCGGCAGGGCGAGGAGAGACCCAGTACTTC
CDR3 protein: CSASPAGRGETQYF

V gene: TRBV12-3/TRBV12-4
D gene: -
J gene: TRBJ2-3
clone size: many
CDR3 DNA: TGTGCCAGCTCCCTTCCTGCAACAGATACGCAGTATTTT
CDR3 protein: CASSLPATDTQYF

V gene: TRBV2
D gene: -
J gene: TRBJ1-3
clone size: -
CDR3 DNA: TGTGCCAGCAGTGTCAACTCTGGAAACACCATATATTTT
CDR3 protein: CASSVNSGNTIYF

V gene: TRBV12-3/TRBV12-4
D gene: -
J gene: TRBJ2-1
clone size: many
CDR3 DNA: TGTGCCAGCAGTCGGGTAGAGCAGTTCTTC
CDR3 protein: CASSRVEQFF

V gene: TRBV7-9
D gene: -
J gene: TRBJ2-7
clone size: many
CDR3 DNA: TGTGCCAGCAGGATGGGACAAGGGATCTACGAGCAGTACTTC
CDR3 protein: CASRMGQGIYEQYF

V gene: TRBV7-9
D gene: -
J gene: TRBJ1-1
clone size: many
CDR3 DNA: TGTGCCAGCAGCCAGTCCGGAGGCGAAGCTTTCTTT
CDR3 protein: CASSQSGGEAFF

V gene: TRBV7-4
D gene: -
J gene: TRBJ1-5
clone size: many
CDR3 DNA: TGTGCCAGCAGCTCATTCAGGGAGAAAAATCAGCCCCAGCATTTT
CDR3 protein: CASSSFREKNQPQHF

V gene: TRBV4-2
D gene: -
J gene: TRBJ2-3
clone size: many
CDR3 DNA: TGTGCCAGCAGCCGCGAGACTCCTAGCACAGATACGCAGTATTTT
CDR3 protein: CASSRETPSTDTQYF

V gene: TRBV7-2
D gene: TRBD2
J gene: TRBJ2-1
clone size: -
CDR3 DNA: TGTGCCAGCAGCTTCGCTAGCGGGAGGGCCGGAAATGAGCAGTTCTTC
CDR3 protein: CASSFASGRAGNEQFF

V gene: TRBV7-2
D gene: -
J gene: TRBJ2-7
clone size: few
CDR3 DNA: TGTGCCAGCAGCTTAGAAGGGACCTCCTACGAGCAGTACTTC
CDR3 protein: CASSLEGTSYEQYF

V gene: TRBV19
D gene: TRBD2
J gene: TRBJ2-3
clone size: many
CDR3 DNA: TGTGCCAGTAGTCCTTCAGTGATAGCGGGTCGCACAGATACGCAGTATTTT
CDR3 protein: CASSPSVIAGRTDTQYF

V gene: TRBV6-1
D gene: -
J gene: TRBJ2-3
clone size: many
CDR3 DNA: TGTGCCGGAGAGATGAGGGGCACAGATACGCAGTATTTT
CDR3 protein: CAGEMRGTDTQYF

V gene: TRBV7-6
D gene: -
J gene: TRBJ2-5
clone size: many
CDR3 DNA: TGTGCCAGCAGTAGAGAATTGGAGACCCAGTACTTC
CDR3 protein: CASSRELETQYF

V gene: TRBV7-9
D gene: -
J gene: TRBJ2-7
clone size: -
CDR3 DNA: TGTGCCAGCAGCTCCACCCCTTTTCGGGAGCAGTACTTC
CDR3 protein: CASSSTPFREQYF

V gene: TRBV20-1
D gene: TRBD1
J gene: TRBJ1-5
clone size: many
CDR3 DNA: TGCAGTGCTGGACAGGGGAGTGGGAGCAATCAGCCCCAGCATTTT
CDR3 protein: CSAGQGSGSNQPQHF

V gene: TRBV29-1
D gene: -
J gene: TRBJ2-1
clone size: many
CDR3 DNA: TGCAGCGCTAAAGGGGCGGACAATGAGCAGTTCTTC
CDR3 protein: CSAKGADNEQFF

V gene: TRBV5-1
D gene: -
J gene: TRBJ2-3
clone size: many
CDR3 DNA: TGCGCCAGCAGCTTGGGAGACAGCACAGATACGCAGTATTTT
CDR3 protein: CASSLGDSTDTQYF

V gene: TRBV12-3/TRBV12-4
D gene: -
J gene: TRBJ2-1
clone size: many
CDR3 DNA: TGTGCCAGCAGTTACCGGGACCGACCGTTCTTC
CDR3 protein: CASSYRDRPFF

V gene: TRBV28
D gene: TRBD2
J gene: TRBJ2-5
clone size: -
CDR3 DNA: TGTGCCAGCAGTTTAGTGATAGCGGGAGGGCCGAGGCAAGAGACCCAGTACTTC
CDR3 protein: CASSLVIAGGPRQETQYF

V gene: TRBV20-1
D gene: -
J gene: TRBJ2-3
clone size: many
CDR3 DNA: TGCAGTGCTAGAGGTCCCGGGCCCTCGTCCACAGATACGCAGTATTTT
CDR3 protein: CSARGPGPSSTDTQYF

V gene: TRBV12-3/TRBV12-4
D gene: TRBD1
J gene: TRBJ2-2
clone size: many
CDR3 DNA: TGTGCCACCTCAGGACAGGGGAACACCGGGGAGCTGTTTTTT
CDR3 protein: CATSGQGNTGELFF

V gene: TRBV12-3/TRBV12-4
D gene: TRBD1
J gene: TRBJ1-2
clone size: many
CDR3 DNA: TGTGCCAGCAGGTTACAGGGGGCTAACTATGGCTACACCTTC
CDR3 protein: CASRLQGANYGYTF

V gene: TRBV29-1
D gene: -
J gene: TRBJ2-7
clone size: many
CDR3 DNA: TGCAGCGTTGCGCTGCTGAATCCTTCCTACGAGCAGTACTTC
CDR3 protein: CSVALLNPSYEQYF

V gene: TRBV20-1
D gene: -
J gene: TRBJ2-5
clone size: -
CDR3 DNA: TGCAGTGCTAGAGATATGGGGCAAGAGACTCAGTACTTC
CDR3 protein: CSARDMGQETQYF

V gene: TRBV2
D gene: -
J gene: TRBJ2-2
clone size: many
CDR3 DNA: TGTGCCAGCTTAGGAGCAGATACGAACACCGGGGAGCTGTTTTTT
CDR3 protein: CASLGADTNTGELFF

V gene: TRBV20-1
D gene: -
J gene: TRBJ2-1
clone size: -
CDR3 DNA: TGCAGTGCCCCGGTCGGGGGTTTCACTGAGCAGTTCTTC
CDR3 protein: CSAPVGGFTEQFF

V gene: TRBV27
D gene: -
J gene: TRBJ2-7
clone size: few
CDR3 DNA: TGTGCCAGCAGTTTAAATGAGGGGTCCTACGAGCAGTACTTC
CDR3 protein: CASSLNEGSYEQYF

V gene: TRBV7-9
D gene: -
J gene: TRBJ1-1
clone size: many
CDR3 DNA: TGTGCCAGCAGCTTAGTGCAGGGGAACACTGAAGCTTTCTTT
CDR3 protein: CASSLVQGNTEAFF

V gene: TRBV19
D gene: TRBD2
J gene: TRBJ2-2
clone size: -
CDR3 DNA: TGTGCCAGCACCACTAGCGGGAGTTTCTCCGGGGAGCTGTTTTTT
CDR3 protein: CASTTSGSFSGELFF

V gene: TRBV20-1
D gene: -
J gene: TRBJ2-7
clone size: many
CDR3 DNA: TGCAGTGCCACCAGGGGGGGGGCCTACGAGCAGTACTTC
CDR3 protein: CSATRGGAYEQYF

V gene: TRBV6-2/TRBV6-3
D gene: -
J gene: TRBJ1-1
clone size: few
CDR3 DNA: TGTGCCAGCAGTCAGACACGTAGGAGCACTGAAGCTTTCTTT
CDR3 protein: CASSQTRRSTEAFF

V gene: TRBV3-1
D gene: -
J gene: TRBJ2-1
clone size: many
CDR3 DNA: TGTGCCAGCAGCCCCAACGAGAAGCCCCTCACTGAGCAGTTCTTC
CDR3 protein: CASSPNEKPLTEQFF

V gene: TRBV28
D gene: -
J gene: TRBJ2-2
clone size: many
CDR3 DNA: TGTGCCAGCAGTCCCGGGCGGCTCGGGGAGCTGTTTTTT
CDR3 protein: CASSPGRLGELFF

V gene: TRBV6-2/TRBV6-3
D gene: TRBD1
J gene: TRBJ2-6
clone size: many
CDR3 DNA: TGTGCCAGCAGTTACGAGGACAGGGCCGGGGCCAACGTCCTGACTTTC
CDR3 protein: CASSYEDRAGANVLTF

V gene: TRBV10-1
D gene: -
J gene: TRBJ2-1
clone size: many
CDR3 DNA: TGCGCCAGCAGTAAAAAACAGGGTACTGAGCAGTTCTTC
CDR3 protein: CASSKKQGTEQFF

V gene: TRBV6-2/TRBV6-3
D gene: -
J gene: TRBJ2-4
clone size: many
CDR3 DNA: TGTGCCAGCAGTTGGGCCGGGCAAAACATTCAGTACTTC
CDR3 protein: CASSWAGQNIQYF

V gene: TRBV10-3
D gene: TRBD2
J gene: TRBJ2-2
clone size: many
CDR3 DNA: TGTGCCATCAGATGGGGACTAGCGGGAGCTGACGGGGAGCTGTTTTTT
CDR3 protein: CAIRWGLAGADGELFF

V gene: TRBV7-9
D gene: TRBD2
J gene: TRBJ2-3
clone size: many
CDR3 DNA: TGTGCCAGCAGCTTAGTTCACGGGAGGTCCACAGATACGCAGTATTTT
CDR3 protein: CASSLVHGRSTDTQYF

V gene: TRBV20-1
D gene: -
J gene: TRBJ2-1
clone size: many
CDR3 DNA: TGCAGTGCTAGAGTTGCTGGGGGGTCGAGAGGGCCACAGTTCTTC
CDR3 protein: CSARVAGGSRGPQFF

V gene: TRBV29-1
D gene: -
J gene: TRBJ1-5
clone size: many
CDR3 DNA: TGCAGCGCTGGGGGGGGGGATCAGCCCCAGCATTTT
CDR3 protein: CSAGGGDQPQHF

V gene: TRBV20-1
D gene: TRBD1
J gene: TRBJ2-7
clone size: many
CDR3 DNA: TGCAGTGCTACGGGGACAGGGATGTCCGAGCAGTACTTC
CDR3 protein: CSATGTGMSEQYF

V gene: TRBV12-3/TRBV12-4
D gene: -
J gene: TRBJ2-2
clone size: few
CDR3 DNA: TGTGCCAGCAGCCCCACCGAAGTCGGGGAGCTGTTTTTT
CDR3 protein: CASSPTEVGELFF

V gene: TRBV6-2/TRBV6-3
D gene: TRBD1
J gene: TRBJ2-7
clone size: many
CDR3 DNA: TGTGCCAGCAAAATGGGACAGGGAGGGGAGCAGTACTTC
CDR3 protein: CASKMGQGGEQYF

V gene: TRBV7-8
D gene: -
J gene: TRBJ2-6
clone size: many
CDR3 DNA: TGTGCCAGCAGTGCCGGACACTTCTCTGGGGCCAACGTCCTGACTTTC
CDR3 protein: CASSAGHFSGANVLTF

V gene: TRBV27
D gene: -
J gene: TRBJ2-7
clone size: many
CDR3 DNA: TGTGCTACGGGCCTACCCTACGAGCAGTACTTC
CDR3 protein: CATGLPYEQYF

V gene: TRBV29-1
D gene: -
J gene: TRBJ1-1
clone size: many
CDR3 DNA: TGCAGCGTTGAATGGGGGGTGGGCACTGAAGCTTTCTTT
CDR3 protein: CSVEWGVGTEAFF